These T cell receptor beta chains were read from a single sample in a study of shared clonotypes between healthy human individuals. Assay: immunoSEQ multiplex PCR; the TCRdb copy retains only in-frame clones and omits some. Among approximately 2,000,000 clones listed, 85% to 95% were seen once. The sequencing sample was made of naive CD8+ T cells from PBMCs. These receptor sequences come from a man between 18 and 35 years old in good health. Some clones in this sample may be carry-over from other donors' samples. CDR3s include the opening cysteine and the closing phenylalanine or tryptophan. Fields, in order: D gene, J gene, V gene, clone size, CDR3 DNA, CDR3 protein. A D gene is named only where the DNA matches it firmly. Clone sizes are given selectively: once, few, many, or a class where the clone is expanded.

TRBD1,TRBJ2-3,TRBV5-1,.,TGCGCCAGCAGCTATGGGACAGGGTTCGATACGCAGTATTTT,CASSYGTGFDTQYF
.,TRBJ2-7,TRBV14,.,TGTGCCAGCAGCTCCTCCCCCGGGTTGGGATACGAGCAGTACTTC,CASSSSPGLGYEQYF
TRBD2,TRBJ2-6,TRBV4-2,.,TGTGCCAGCAGCCCGAGGTTAGAGCGGGACCCCTCTGGGGCCAACGTCCTGACTTTC,CASSPRLERDPSGANVLTF
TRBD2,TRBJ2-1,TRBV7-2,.,TGTGCCAGCAGCCGAGGACTAGGCCCGAACAATGAGCAGTTCTTC,CASSRGLGPNNEQFF
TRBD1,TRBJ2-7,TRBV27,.,TGTGCCAGCAGTTTGACAGGGAAACCCTACGAGCAGTACTTC,CASSLTGKPYEQYF
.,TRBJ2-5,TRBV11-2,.,TGTGCCAGCAGCTTAGTTGTCTTCGGGACCCAGTACTTC,CASSLVVFGTQYF
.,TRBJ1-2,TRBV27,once,TGTGCCAGCAGTTTCTCCCGGGTAGCTAACTATGGCTACACCTTC,CASSFSRVANYGYTF
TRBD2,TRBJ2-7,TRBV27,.,TGTGCCAGCAGTCCCTCTTTGGGCGGGAGGGCCTACGAGCAGTACTTC,CASSPSLGGRAYEQYF
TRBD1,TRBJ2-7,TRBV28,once,TGTGCCAGCAGTCCCACAGGGGCCTACGAGCAGTACTTC,CASSPTGAYEQYF
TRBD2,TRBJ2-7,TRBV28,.,TGTGCCAGCAGTTTTCATCTAGCGGGAAGCGAGCAGTACTTC,CASSFHLAGSEQYF
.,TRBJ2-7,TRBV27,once,TGTGCCAGCAGTTTATCCGGGACCTCCTACGAGCAGTACTTC,CASSLSGTSYEQYF
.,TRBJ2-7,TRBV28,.,TGTGCCAGCAGTTTCTCTAGCTCCTACGAGCAGTACTTC,CASSFSSSYEQYF
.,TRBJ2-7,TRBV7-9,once,TGTGCCAGCAGCTTAGGTCGCTCCTACGAGCAGTACTTC,CASSLGRSYEQYF
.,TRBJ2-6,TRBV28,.,TGTGCCAGCAGTTTAGTCTGGGTTGGGGGTGGGGCCAACGTCCTGACTTTC,CASSLVWVGGGANVLTF
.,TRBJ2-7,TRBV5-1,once,TGCGCCAGCAGCGGACCGGGTGAGCAGTACTTC,CASSGPGEQYF
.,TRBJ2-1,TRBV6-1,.,TGTGCCAGCAGAGAGAGACTAGGGAAGTTCTTC,CASRERLGKFF
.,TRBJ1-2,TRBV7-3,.,TGTGCCAGCAGCCCTTTCGGGGGTTCGAACTATGGCTACACCTTC,CASSPFGGSNYGYTF
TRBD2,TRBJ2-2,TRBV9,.,TGTGCCAGCAGCGGTCCGGGACTAGCGGGAGGGCCTGACGGGGAGCTGTTTTTT,CASSGPGLAGGPDGELFF
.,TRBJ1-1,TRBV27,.,TGTGCCAGCAAAAACAATAGGGCCACTGAAGCTTTCTTT,CASKNNRATEAFF
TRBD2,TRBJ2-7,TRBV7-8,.,TGTGCCAGCACCTATAGCGGGAGTAATTACGAGCAGTACTTC,CASTYSGSNYEQYF
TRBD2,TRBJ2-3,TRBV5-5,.,TGTGCCAGCAGCTCCCCACCCGGGACTAGGAATAGGGATACGCAGTATTTT,CASSSPPGTRNRDTQYF
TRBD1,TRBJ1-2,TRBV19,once,TGTGCCAGTAGTCCGGACAGGGGCGGCTATGGCTACACCTTC,CASSPDRGGYGYTF
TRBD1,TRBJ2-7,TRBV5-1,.,TGCGCCAGCAGCTCGGACAGGGAGAACGAGCAGTACTTC,CASSSDRENEQYF
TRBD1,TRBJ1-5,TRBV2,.,TGTGCCAGCAGTGAGAGGGACAGCCCCAATCAGCCCCAGCATTTT,CASSERDSPNQPQHF
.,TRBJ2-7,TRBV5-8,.,TGTGCCAGCAGCCCCGGTGGAATCCACGAGCAGTACTTC,CASSPGGIHEQYF
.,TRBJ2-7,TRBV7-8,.,TGTGCCAGCAGCTCCCTAGAGAGGGCAGGAGCCGAGCAGTACTTC,CASSSLERAGAEQYF
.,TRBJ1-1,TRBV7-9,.,TGTGCCAGCCGATCTAAAGAGGGACTCCTGAACACTGAAGCTTTCTTT,CASRSKEGLLNTEAFF
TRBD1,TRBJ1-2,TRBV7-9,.,TGTGCCAGCAGGAAAAATGGACAGGGCTATGGCTACACCTTC,CASRKNGQGYGYTF
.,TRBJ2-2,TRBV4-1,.,TGCGCCAGCACCCCCCGGCCCCGGGGGGGGGAGCTGTTTTTT,CASTPRPRGGELFF
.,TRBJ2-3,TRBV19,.,TGTGCCAGTAGTATAGTTAGGGTATCGGGCCCAGATACGCAGTATTTT,CASSIVRVSGPDTQYF
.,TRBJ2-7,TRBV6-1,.,TGTGCCAGCAGTAGTTCAGGGATCTACGAGCAGTACTTC,CASSSSGIYEQYF
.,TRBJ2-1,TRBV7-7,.,TGTGCCAGCAGCTCAGGGGACTACAATGAGCAGTTCTTC,CASSSGDYNEQFF
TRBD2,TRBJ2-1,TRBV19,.,TGTGCCAGTACCAGGGGGACTAGCTTTGATGAGCAGTTCTTC,CASTRGTSFDEQFF
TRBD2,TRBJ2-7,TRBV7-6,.,TGTGCCAGCAGCGGGAGGGCCCTATCCTACGAGCAGTACTTC,CASSGRALSYEQYF
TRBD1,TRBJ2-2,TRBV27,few,TGTGCCAGCAGTCTCCTAGACAGGGGAAGAGACGGCGGGGAGCTGTTTTTT,CASSLLDRGRDGGELFF
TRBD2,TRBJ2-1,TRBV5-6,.,TGTGCCAGCAGCTGGGGGACTAGCGGGGAATACAATGAGCAGTTCTTC,CASSWGTSGEYNEQFF
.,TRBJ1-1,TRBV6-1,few,TGTGCCAGCAGTGAACGAGAGGGGGAGGGCACTGAAGCTTTCTTT,CASSEREGEGTEAFF
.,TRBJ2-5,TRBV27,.,TGTGCCAGCAGCTACTTATCGGTCAGGGGATGGGAGACCCAGTACTTC,CASSYLSVRGWETQYF
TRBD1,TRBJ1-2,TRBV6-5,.,TGTGCCAGCAGTGTGACAGGGAGGGATGGCTACACCTTC,CASSVTGRDGYTF
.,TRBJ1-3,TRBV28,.,TGTGCCAGCAGTACTAGCGTTGGAAACACCATATATTTT,CASSTSVGNTIYF
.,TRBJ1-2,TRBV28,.,TGTGCCAGCAGTTTATCCCCCGACATCCCCTATGGCTACACCTTC,CASSLSPDIPYGYTF
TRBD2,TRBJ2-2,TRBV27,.,TGTGCCAGCAGTTTATCCCTAGCGGTTAACACCGGGGAGCTGTTTTTT,CASSLSLAVNTGELFF
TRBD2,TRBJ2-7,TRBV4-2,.,TGTGCCAGCAGCCAGGGGACTAGCGGGAGTTCCTACGAGCAGTACTTC,CASSQGTSGSSYEQYF